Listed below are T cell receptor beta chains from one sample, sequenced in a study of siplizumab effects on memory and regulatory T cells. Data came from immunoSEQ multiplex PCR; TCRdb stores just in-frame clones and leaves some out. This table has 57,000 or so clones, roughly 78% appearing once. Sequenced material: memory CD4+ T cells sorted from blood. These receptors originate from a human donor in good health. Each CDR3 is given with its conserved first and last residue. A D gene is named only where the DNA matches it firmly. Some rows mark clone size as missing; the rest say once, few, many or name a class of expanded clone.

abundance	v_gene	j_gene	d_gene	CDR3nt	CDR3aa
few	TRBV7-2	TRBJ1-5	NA	TGTGCCAGCAGCTTAGTAAAGGGGGGTCAGCCCCAGCATTTT	CASSLVKGGQPQHF
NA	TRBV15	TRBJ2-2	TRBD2	TGTGCCACCAGCAGGCGGGGGGAGGAGCTGTTTTTT	CATSRRGEELFF
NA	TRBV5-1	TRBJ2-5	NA	TGCGCCAGCAGCTTGATGGGGGACTCAGAGACCCAGTACTTC	CASSLMGDSETQYF
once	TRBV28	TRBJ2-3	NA	TGTGCCAGCACCTCAGGGTCTTATGGGGGCACGGATACGCAGTATTTT	CASTSGSYGGTDTQYF
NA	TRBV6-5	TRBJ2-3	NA	TGTGCCAGCAGGATTGGGGGGGCCGCAGATACGCAGTATTTT	CASRIGGAADTQYF
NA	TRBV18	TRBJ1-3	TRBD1	TGTGCCAGCTCACCCCGACCCATGACAGGGTCCTCTGGAAACACCATATATTTT	CASSPRPMTGSSGNTIYF
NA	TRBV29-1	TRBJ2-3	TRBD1	TGCAGCGAAAGACAGGGTATAGATACGCAGTATTTT	CSERQGIDTQYF
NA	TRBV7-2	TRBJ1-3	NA	TGTGCCAGCAGCTTAGAGACAGCTGGAAACACCATATATTTT	CASSLETAGNTIYF
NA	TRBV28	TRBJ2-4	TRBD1	TGTGCCAGCAGTGGGGGGGGACAGGGAAACATTCAGTACTTC	CASSGGGQGNIQYF
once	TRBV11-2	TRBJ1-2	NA	TGTGCCAGCAGTCTCGCAGGACCTTCTGGAGATGGCTACACCTTC	CASSLAGPSGDGYTF
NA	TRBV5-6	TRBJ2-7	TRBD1	TGTGCCAGCAGTTCTATACAGGGGGCCTACGAGCAGTACTTC	CASSSIQGAYEQYF
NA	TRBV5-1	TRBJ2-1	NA	TGCGCCAGCAGCTTGGAAGAGGGGCGTAACAATGAGCAGTTCTTC	CASSLEEGRNNEQFF
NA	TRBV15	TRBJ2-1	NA	TGTGCCACCAGCAGAGTGACCTACAATGAGCAGTTCTTC	CATSRVTYNEQFF
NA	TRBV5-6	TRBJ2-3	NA	TGTGCCAGCAGCTTGACAGGCGCTTCGCTGCAGTATTTT	CASSLTGASLQYF
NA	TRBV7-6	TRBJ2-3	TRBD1	TGTGCCAGCAGCTTTGGACAGGGAGGCACAGATACGCAGTATTTT	CASSFGQGGTDTQYF
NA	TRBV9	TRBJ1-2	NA	TGTGCCAGCAGCGTAATGGCCACCTATGGCTACACCTTC	CASSVMATYGYTF
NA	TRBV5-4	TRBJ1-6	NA	TGTGCCAGCAGCTTGGGGGATTTTGTCTCACCCCTCCACTTT	CASSLGDFVSPLHF
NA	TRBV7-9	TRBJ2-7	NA	TGTGCCAGCAGCTTAATGCAGGGAGCCGATCTGGAGCAGTACTTC	CASSLMQGADLEQYF
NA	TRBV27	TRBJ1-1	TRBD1	TGTGCCAGCAGGCAAGGGGGCGGGAATGAAGCTTTCTTT	CASRQGGGNEAFF
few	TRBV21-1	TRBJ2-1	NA	TGTGCCAGCAGTACGCTACACCATTCCGACAATGAGCAGTTCTTC	CASSTLHHSDNEQFF
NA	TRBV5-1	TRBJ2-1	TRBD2	TGCGCCAGCAGCTTGGCTAGCGGGGGGGCCAATGAGCAGTTCTTC	CASSLASGGANEQFF
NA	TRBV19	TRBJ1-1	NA	TGTGCCAGTAGTACCACAGGGTTTCCTGAAGCTTTCTTT	CASSTTGFPEAFF
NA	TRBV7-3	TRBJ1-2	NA	TGTGCCAGCAGCTTTGACACAAACTATGGCTACACCTTC	CASSFDTNYGYTF
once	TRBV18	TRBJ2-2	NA	TGTGCCAGCTCCCCAGCCGGGGAGCTGTTTTTT	CASSPAGELFF
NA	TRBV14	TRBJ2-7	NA	TGTGCCAGCAGCCAAGATGGGACAAGGTACTTC	CASSQDGTRYF
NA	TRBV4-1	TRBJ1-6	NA	TGCGCCAGCAGCCCAGTGGCGGCGGTAGAGAATTCACCCCTCCACTTT	CASSPVAAVENSPLHF
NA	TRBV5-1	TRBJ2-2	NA	TGCGCCAGCAGGGGGGATAACACCGGGGAGCTGTTTTTT	CASRGDNTGELFF
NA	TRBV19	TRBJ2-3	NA	TGTGCCAGTACAGGGAAAGATACGCAGTATTTT	CASTGKDTQYF
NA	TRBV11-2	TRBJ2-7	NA	TGTGCCAGCAGCTTAAGTGGACAACGAACCTACGAGCAGTACTTC	CASSLSGQRTYEQYF
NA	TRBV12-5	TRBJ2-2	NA	TGTGCTAGTGGTTTGGTACTTTTCGGGGAGCTGTTTTTT	CASGLVLFGELFF
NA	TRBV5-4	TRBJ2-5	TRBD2	TGTGCCAGCAGCTTGCGGCTAGCGGGGGAAGAGACCCAGTACTTC	CASSLRLAGEETQYF
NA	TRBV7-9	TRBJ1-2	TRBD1	TGTGCCAGCAGCTTAGCGGGACAGTTTCAAGGCATGCACTATGGCTACACCTTC	CASSLAGQFQGMHYGYTF
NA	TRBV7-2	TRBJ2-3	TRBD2	TGTGCCAGCAGCCCGCGGGTGGTGACGGGGGGGCGGGATACGCAGTATTTT	CASSPRVVTGGRDTQYF
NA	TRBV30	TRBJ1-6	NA	TGTGCCTGGAGCAGGGCGTATTCACCCCTCCACTTT	CAWSRAYSPLHF
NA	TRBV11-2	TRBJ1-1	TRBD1	TGTGCCAGCAGCTTAGCCAGGACAGGAGCTTTCTTT	CASSLARTGAFF
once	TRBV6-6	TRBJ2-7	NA	TGTGCCAGCAGTTACGGGGCGGGGATCTCCTACGAGCAGTACTTC	CASSYGAGISYEQYF
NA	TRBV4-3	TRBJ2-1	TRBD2	TGCGCCAGCAGCCAAGCCCAGGGACTAGCCTCCTCTTATGAGCAGTTCTTC	CASSQAQGLASSYEQFF
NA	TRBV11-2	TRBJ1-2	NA	TGTGCCAGCAGCTTGGGGGACATTCAGTCGGGCTATGGCTACACCTTC	CASSLGDIQSGYGYTF
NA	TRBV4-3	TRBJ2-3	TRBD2	TGCGCCAGCAGCCAACCTGGGACTAGCGGGGGGAAGCAGTATTTT	CASSQPGTSGGKQYF
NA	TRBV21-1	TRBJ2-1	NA	TGTGCCAGCAGCAAAGACGAGGGGGCCTCCTACAATGAGCAGTTCTTC	CASSKDEGASYNEQFF
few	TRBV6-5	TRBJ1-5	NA	TGTGCCAGCAGTTACTCCAGATATGGAGGCAATCAGCCCCAGCATTTT	CASSYSRYGGNQPQHF
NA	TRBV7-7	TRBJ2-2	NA	TGTGCCAGCAGCTCCGATTCGAACACCGGGGAGCTGTTTTTT	CASSSDSNTGELFF
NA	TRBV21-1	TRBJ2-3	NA	TGTGCCAGCAGCAAAGCCAGTAGGACAGGGTTGGCAGATACGCAGTATTTT	CASSKASRTGLADTQYF
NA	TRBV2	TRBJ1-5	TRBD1	TGTGCCAGTTCCGGGACAGGGACAGGGTTAGGTCAGCCCCAGCATTTT	CASSGTGTGLGQPQHF
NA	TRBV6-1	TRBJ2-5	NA	TGTGCCAGCAGTGAAACCAGACGGGAGACCCAGTACTTC	CASSETRRETQYF
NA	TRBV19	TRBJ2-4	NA	TGTGCCAGTAGTAAGATAGGGACAGCCAAAAACATTCAGTACTTC	CASSKIGTAKNIQYF
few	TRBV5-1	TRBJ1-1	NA	TGCGCCAGCAGCTCCTTCGACCGAATGAACACTGAAGCTTTCTTT	CASSSFDRMNTEAFF
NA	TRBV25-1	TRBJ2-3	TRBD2	TGTGCCAGCAGTGTAACGGGGGGGACCACAGATACGCAGTATTTT	CASSVTGGTTDTQYF
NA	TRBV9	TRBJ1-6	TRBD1	TGTGCCAGCAGCGAGGGGGACAGGGGAGGATCTTCACCCCTCCACTTT	CASSEGDRGGSSPLHF
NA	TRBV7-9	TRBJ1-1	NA	TGTGCCAGCAGCTTAGAGGCAAACACTGAAGCTTTCTTT	CASSLEANTEAFF
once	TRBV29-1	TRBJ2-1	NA	TGCAGCGTTGAAGATCGAGTCACTTCGACGGGACAATGGCAGCAGTTCTTC	CSVEDRVTSTGQWQQFF
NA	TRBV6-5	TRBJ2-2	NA	TGTGCCAGCAGAGTCTTTTCCGGGGAGCTGTTTTTT	CASRVFSGELFF
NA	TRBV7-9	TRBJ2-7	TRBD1	TGTGCCAGCAGCTCCCTCGGGACAGGGAGCTCCTACGAGCAGTACTTC	CASSSLGTGSSYEQYF
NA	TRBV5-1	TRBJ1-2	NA	TGCGCCAGCAGCTTGGCCTCAGAGAACTATGGCTACACCTTC	CASSLASENYGYTF
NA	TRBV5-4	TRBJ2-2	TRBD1	TGTGCCAGCAGCCAAGGACAGGGGAGTATTAGGACCGGGGAGCTGTTTTTT	CASSQGQGSIRTGELFF